This record covers a single T cell receptor beta chain. Its antigen is unidentified. A second PCR of about 7 to 12 cycles used a sample-barcoded 5' primer and a J-beta primer mix. Samples each returned at least 2.5 million CDR3-containing paired-end reads. Via MiXCR, TCRdb re-called the 5' RACE reads, giving one row per CDR3 protein. The data show around 2 million distinct CDR3 sequences, about two fifths seen once. Each sample yielded at least 5.5 micrograms of PBMC total RNA. The record originates from a study of blood T cells in healthy people across ages. Broader study findings: Diversity figures derived from one million T cells were judged to underestimate the true value.

Unmatched junction bases numbered 9, after V lost 5 bases and J lost 5 bases. The CDR3 is 15 residues long. Germline loops: CDR1 SGHTA, CDR2 FQGNSA. This sequence joins TRBV7-2 and TRBJ2-5; 9 bases map to TRBD1. The sequencing sample was made of blood. This clonotype originated in a human donor in good health. The CDR3 coding sequence is TGTGCCAGCAGCCAGGACAGGGGTGCTTGGGAGACCCAGTACTTC. Translated: CASSQDRGAWETQYF.